The following is a T cell receptor (beta chain) sequence with its context. Its specificity is unknown. The data derive from a study of human versus mouse CDR3 diversity and MHC coevolution. The wider study: immunoSEQ was reported to reach one in 200,000 T cells sensitivity. Between roughly 5.5 x 10^6 and 1.6 x 10^7 valid reads came from each sample.

Study-wide results and limits: Most of the three human donors had the lowest clonal inequality.

Produced via immunoSEQ multiplex PCR; TCRdb's table is partial and in-frame only. The table lists 50,000 to 70,000 clones, 94% of them singletons, with approximately 17% in the top ten. This CDR3 comprises 14 residues. Germline values: CDR1 LNHDA, CDR2 SQIVND (reference sequence). V lost 5 bases to trimming and J lost 7 bases; unmatched junction nucleotides: 8. This receptor was identified in a person aged 60 to 70 in good health. The V and J genes are TRBV19 and TRBJ2-1; 7 bases map to TRBD2. The sample was naive CD4+ T cells from blood. Indicated subset: CD45RO-negative CD62L-positive naive CD4 T cells. This CDR3 reads CASSEAGAWNEQFF. The CDR3 bases are TGTGCCAGTAGTGAGGCGGGAGCTTGGAATGAGCAGTTCTTC.